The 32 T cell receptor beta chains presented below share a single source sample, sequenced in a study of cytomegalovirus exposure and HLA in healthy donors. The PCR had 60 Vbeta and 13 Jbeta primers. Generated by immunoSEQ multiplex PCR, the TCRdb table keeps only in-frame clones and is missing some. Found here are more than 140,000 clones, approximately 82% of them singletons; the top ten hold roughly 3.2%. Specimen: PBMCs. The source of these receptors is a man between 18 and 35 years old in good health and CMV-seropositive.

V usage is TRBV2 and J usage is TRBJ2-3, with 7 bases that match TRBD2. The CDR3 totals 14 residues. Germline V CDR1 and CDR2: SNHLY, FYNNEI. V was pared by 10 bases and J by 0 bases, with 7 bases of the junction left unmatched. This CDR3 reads CATKRDLSTDTQYF. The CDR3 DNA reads TGTGCCACCAAGCGGGACCTTAGCACAGATACGCAGTATTTT.

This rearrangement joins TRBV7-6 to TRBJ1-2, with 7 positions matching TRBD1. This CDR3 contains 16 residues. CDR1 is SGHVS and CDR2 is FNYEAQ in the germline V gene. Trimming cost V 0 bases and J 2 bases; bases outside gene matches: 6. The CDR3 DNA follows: TGTGCCAGCAGCTTAGCACCCGGGACAGAAAACTATGGCTACACCTTC. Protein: CASSLAPGTENYGYTF.

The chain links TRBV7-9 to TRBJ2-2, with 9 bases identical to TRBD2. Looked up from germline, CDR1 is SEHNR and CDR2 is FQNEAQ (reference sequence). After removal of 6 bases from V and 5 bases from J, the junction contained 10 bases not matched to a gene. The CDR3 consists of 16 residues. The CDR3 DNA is TGTGCCAGCAGAAGCGGGAGGATAGAACGGACCGGGGAGCTGTTTTTT. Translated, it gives CASRSGRIERTGELFF. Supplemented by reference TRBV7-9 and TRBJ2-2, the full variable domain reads DTGVSQNPRHKITKRGQNVTFRCDPISEHNRLYWYRQTLGQGPEFLTYFQNEAQLEKSRLLSDRFSAERPKGSFSTLEIQRTEQGDSAMYLCASRSGRIERTGELFFGEGSRLTVL.

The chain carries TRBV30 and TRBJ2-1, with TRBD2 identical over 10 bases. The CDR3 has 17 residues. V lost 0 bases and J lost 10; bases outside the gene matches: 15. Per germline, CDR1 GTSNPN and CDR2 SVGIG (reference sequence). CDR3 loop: CAWSVHGAGSGRGEQFF. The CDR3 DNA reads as TGTGCCTGGAGTGTACATGGGGCAGGCAGCGGGAGGGGGGAGCAGTTCTTC. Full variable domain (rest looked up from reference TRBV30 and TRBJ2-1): SQTIHQWPATLVQPVGSPLSLECTVEGTSNPNLYWYRQAAGRGLQLLFYSVGIGQISSEVPQNLSASRPQDRQFILSSKKLLLSDSGFYLCAWSVHGAGSGRGEQFFGPGTRLTVL.

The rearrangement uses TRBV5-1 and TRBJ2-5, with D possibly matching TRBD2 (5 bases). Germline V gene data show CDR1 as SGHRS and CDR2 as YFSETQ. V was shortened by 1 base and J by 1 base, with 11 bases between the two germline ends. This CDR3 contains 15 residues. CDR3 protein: CASSLSDFGQETQYF. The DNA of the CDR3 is TGCGCCAGCAGCTTGTCGGACTTTGGCCAAGAGACCCAGTACTTC.

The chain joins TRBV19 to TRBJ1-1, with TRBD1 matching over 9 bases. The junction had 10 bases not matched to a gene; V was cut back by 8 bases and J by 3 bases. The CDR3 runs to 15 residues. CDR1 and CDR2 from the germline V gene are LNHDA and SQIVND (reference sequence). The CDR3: CASRVWDRADTEAFF. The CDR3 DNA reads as TGTGCCAGTCGGGTATGGGACAGGGCTGACACTGAAGCTTTCTTT.

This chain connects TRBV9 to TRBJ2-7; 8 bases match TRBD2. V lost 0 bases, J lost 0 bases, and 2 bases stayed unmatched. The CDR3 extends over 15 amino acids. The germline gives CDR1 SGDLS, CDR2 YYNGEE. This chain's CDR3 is CASSVEAGVSYEQYF. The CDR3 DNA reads TGTGCCAGCAGCGTAGAAGCGGGAGTCTCCTACGAGCAGTACTTC. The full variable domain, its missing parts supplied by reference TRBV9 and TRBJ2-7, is DSGVTQTPKHLITATGQRVTLRCSPRSGDLSVYWYQQSLDQGLQFLIQYYNGEERAKGNILERFSAQQFPDLHSELNLSSLELGDSALYFCASSVEAGVSYEQYFGPGTRLTVT.

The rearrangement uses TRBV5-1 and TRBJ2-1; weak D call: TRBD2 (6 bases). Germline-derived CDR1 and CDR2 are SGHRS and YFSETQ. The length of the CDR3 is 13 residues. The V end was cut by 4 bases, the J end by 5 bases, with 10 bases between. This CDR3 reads CASSLGLNNEQFF. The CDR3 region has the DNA TGCGCCAGCAGCCTGGGACTTAACAATGAGCAGTTCTTC.

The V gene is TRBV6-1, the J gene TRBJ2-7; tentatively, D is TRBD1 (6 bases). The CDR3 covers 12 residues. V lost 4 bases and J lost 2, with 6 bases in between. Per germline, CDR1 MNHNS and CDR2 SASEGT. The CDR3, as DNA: TGTGCCAGCAGTGGGGGGCCCTACGAGCAGTACTTC. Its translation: CASSGGPYEQYF.

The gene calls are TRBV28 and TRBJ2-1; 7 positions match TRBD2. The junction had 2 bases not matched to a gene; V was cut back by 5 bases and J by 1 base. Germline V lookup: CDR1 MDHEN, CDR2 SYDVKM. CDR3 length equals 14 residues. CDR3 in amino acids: CASSVLASYNEQFF. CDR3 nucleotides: TGTGCCAGCAGTGTACTAGCGTCCTACAATGAGCAGTTCTTC.

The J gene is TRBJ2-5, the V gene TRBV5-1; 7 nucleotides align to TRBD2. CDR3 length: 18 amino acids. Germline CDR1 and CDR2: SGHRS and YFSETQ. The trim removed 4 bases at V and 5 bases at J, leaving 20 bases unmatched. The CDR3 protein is CASSLAGLWAGRDETQYF. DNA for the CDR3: TGCGCCAGCAGCCTCGCTGGACTCTGGGCAGGGAGGGATGAGACCCAGTACTTC.

The CDR3 sequence is CASSYEAGIGANVLTF. CDR3 bases: TGTGCCAGCAGTTACGAGGCAGGGATCGGGGCCAACGTCCTGACTTTC. The chain carries TRBV6-5 and TRBJ2-6; a weak D match, TRBD1 (5 bases). The CDR3 sequence is 16 residues long. Per the germline V gene, CDR1 is MNHEY and CDR2 is SVGAGI. Trimming pared 2 bases from V and 4 bases from J, leaving 12 bases between.

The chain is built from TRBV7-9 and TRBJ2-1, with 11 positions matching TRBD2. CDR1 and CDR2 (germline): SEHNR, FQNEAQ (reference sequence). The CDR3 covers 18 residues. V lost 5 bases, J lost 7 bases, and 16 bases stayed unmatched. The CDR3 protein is CASSDTTSGSMVRNEQFF. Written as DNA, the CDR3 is TGTGCCAGCAGCGATACAACTAGCGGGAGTATGGTTAGGAATGAGCAGTTCTTC. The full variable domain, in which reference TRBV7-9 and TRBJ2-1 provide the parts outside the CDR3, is DTGVSQNPRHKITKRGQNVTFRCDPISEHNRLYWYRQTLGQGPEFLTYFQNEAQLEKSRLLSDRFSAERPKGSFSTLEIQRTEQGDSAMYLCASSDTTSGSMVRNEQFFGPGTRLTVL.

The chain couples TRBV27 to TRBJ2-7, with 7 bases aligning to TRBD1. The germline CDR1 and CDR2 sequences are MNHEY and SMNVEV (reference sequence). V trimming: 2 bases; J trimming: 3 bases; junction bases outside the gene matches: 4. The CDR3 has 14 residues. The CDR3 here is CASSLQGQSYEQYF. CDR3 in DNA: TGTGCCAGCAGTTTACAGGGACAGAGCTACGAGCAGTACTTC.

The CDR3 DNA reads TGTGCCAGCACCCAGGGATCGGAGCCCCAGCATTTT. It is translated as CASTQGSEPQHF. V gene TRBV2 combines with J gene TRBJ1-5, with D perhaps matching TRBD1 (5 bases). Germline-derived CDR1 and CDR2 are SNHLY and FYNNEI. CDR3 size: 12 residues. Trimming removed 7 bases at V and 8 bases at J, with 12 bases between.

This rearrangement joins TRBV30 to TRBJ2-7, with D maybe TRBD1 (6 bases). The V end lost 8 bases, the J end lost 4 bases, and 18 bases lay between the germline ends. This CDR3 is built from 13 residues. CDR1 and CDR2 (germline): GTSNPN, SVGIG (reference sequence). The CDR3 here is CATTQGTYYEQYF. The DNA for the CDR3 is TGTGCCACCACCCAGGGGACATATTACGAGCAGTACTTC.

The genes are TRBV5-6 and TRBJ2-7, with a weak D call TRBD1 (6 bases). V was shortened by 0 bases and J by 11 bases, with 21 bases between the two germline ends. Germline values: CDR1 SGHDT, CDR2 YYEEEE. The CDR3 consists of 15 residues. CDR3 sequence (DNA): TGTGCCAGCAGCTTGGCCGGCAGGGGAAACTTTGAGGAGTACTTC. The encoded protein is CASSLAGRGNFEEYF. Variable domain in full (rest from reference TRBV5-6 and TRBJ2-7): DAGVTQSPTHLIKTRGQQVTLRCSPKSGHDTVSWYQQALGQGPQFIFQYYEEEERQRGNFPDRFSGHQFPNYSSELNVNALLLGDSALYLCASSLAGRGNFEEYFGPGTRLTVT.

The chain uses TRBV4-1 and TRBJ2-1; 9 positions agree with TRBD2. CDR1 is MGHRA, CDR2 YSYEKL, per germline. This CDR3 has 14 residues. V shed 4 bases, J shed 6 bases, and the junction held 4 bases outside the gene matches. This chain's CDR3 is CASSLAGEINEQFF. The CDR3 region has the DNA TGCGCCAGCAGCCTAGCGGGAGAAATCAATGAGCAGTTCTTC.

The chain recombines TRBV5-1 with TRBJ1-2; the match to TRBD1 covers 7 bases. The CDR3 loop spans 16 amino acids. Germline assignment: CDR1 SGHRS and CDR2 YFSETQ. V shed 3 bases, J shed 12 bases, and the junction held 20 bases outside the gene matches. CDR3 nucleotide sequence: TGCGCCAGCAGCTCGGACAGGCTAGGAGCTGGCGGCTCCGACACCTTC. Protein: CASSSDRLGAGGSDTF.

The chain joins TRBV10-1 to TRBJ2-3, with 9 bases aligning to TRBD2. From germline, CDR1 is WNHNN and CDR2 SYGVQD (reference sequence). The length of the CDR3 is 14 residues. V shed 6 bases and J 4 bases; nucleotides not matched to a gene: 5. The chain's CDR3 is CASSQGLASDTQYF. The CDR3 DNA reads TGCGCCAGCAGCCAAGGACTAGCGTCAGATACGCAGTATTTT.

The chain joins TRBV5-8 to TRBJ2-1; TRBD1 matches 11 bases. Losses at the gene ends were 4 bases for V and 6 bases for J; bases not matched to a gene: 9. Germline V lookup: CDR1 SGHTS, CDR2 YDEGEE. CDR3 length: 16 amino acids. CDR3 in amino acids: CASSQDPGTGGNEQFF. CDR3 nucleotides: TGTGCCAGCAGCCAAGACCCCGGGACAGGGGGCAATGAGCAGTTCTTC. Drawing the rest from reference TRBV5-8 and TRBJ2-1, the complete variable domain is EAGVTQSPTHLIKTRGQQATLRCSPISGHTSVYWYQQALGLGLQFLLWYDEGEERNRGNFPPRFSGRQFPNYSSELNVNALELEDSALYLCASSQDPGTGGNEQFFGPGTRLTVL.

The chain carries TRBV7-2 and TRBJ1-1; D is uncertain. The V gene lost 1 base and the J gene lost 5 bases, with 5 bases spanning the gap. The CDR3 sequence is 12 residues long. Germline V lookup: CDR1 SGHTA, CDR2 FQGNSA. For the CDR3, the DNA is TGTGCCAGCAGCTTAGGTCTTACTGAAGCTTTCTTT. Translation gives CASSLGLTEAFF.

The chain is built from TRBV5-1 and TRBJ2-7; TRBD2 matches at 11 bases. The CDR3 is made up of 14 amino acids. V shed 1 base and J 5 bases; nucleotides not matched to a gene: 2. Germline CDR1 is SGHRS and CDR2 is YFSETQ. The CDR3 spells CASSLTSGRHEQYF. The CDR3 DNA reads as TGCGCCAGCAGCTTGACTAGCGGGAGACACGAGCAGTACTTC. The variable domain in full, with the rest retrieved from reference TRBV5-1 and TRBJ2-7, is KAGVTQTPRYLIKTRGQQVTLSCSPISGHRSVSWYQQTPGQGLQFLFEYFSETQRNKGNFPGRFSGRQFSNSRSEMNVSTLELGDSALYLCASSLTSGRHEQYFGPGTRLTVT.

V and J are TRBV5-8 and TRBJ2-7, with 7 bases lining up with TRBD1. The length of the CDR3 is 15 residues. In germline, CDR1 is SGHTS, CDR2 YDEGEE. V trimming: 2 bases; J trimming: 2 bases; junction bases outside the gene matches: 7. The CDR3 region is CASSFKGTVPYEQYF. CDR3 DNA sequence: TGTGCCAGCAGCTTTAAGGGGACAGTGCCCTACGAGCAGTACTTC.

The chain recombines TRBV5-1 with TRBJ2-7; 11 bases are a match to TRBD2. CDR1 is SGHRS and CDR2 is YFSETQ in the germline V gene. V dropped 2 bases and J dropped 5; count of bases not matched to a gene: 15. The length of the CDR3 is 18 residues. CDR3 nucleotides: TGCGCCAGCAGCTTTGTTGGTGTGGGACTAGCGGAACCTAACGAGCAGTACTTC. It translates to CASSFVGVGLAEPNEQYF.

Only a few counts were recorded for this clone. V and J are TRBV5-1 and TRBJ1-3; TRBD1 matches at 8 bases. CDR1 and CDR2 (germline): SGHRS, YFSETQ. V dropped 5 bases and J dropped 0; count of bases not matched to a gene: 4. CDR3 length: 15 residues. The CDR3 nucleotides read TGCGCCAGCAGATACGGACAGGGCTCTGGAAACACCATATATTTT. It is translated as CASRYGQGSGNTIYF.

The CDR3 DNA reads as TGTGCCAGCAGCCCAAACGGGGGGATTTTCACTGAAGCTTTCTTT. Its protein product is CASSPNGGIFTEAFF. The rearrangement links TRBV5-4 to TRBJ1-1, with D possibly matching TRBD1 (5 bases). The germline V gene has CDR1 SGHNT and CDR2 YYREEE (reference sequence). CDR3 length: 15 residues. V lost 4 bases and J 4 bases, leaving 17 bases between the germline ends.

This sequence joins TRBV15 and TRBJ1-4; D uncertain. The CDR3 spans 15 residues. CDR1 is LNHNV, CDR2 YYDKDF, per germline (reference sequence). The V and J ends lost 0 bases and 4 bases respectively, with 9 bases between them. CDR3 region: CATSRELRSNEKLFF. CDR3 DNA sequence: TGTGCCACCAGCAGAGAGCTCCGGAGTAATGAAAAACTGTTTTTT.

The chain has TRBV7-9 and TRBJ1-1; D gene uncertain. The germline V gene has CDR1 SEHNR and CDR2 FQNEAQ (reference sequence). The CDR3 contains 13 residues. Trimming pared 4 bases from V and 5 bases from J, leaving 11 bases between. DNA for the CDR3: TGTGCCAGCAGCTCCCCCCCGGGGACTGAAGCTTTCTTT. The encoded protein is CASSSPPGTEAFF.

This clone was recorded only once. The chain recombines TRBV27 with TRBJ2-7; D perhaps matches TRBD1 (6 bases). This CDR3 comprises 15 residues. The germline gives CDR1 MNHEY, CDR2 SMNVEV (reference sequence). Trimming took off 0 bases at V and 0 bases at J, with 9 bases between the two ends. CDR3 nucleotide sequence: TGTGCCAGCAGTTTATCGCAGGGGTTCTCCTACGAGCAGTACTTC. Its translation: CASSLSQGFSYEQYF.

CDR3 sequence (DNA): TGTGCCAGCTCACCCAACAGGGGTCTGGGGAACACTGAAGCTTTCTTT. It yields the protein CASSPNRGLGNTEAFF. The V call is TRBV18, the J call TRBJ1-1; TRBD1 aligns across 7 bases. V lost 3 bases, J lost 1 base, and 8 bases stayed unmatched. This CDR3 has 16 amino acids. Germline CDR1 reads KGHSH; CDR2 reads LQKENI.

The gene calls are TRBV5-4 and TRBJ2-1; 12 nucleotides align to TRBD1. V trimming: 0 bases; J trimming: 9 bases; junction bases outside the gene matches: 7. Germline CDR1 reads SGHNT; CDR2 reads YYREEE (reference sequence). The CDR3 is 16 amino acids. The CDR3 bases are TGTGCCAGCAGCTTGGGGGGACAGGGGGCGCTGGGTGAGCAGTTCTTC. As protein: CASSLGGQGALGEQFF.